This record concerns one T cell receptor beta chain sequence. Its antigen is still unknown. This sample stems from a study of T cell responses to AZD1222 COVID-19 vaccine. Regarding the study as a whole: A mostly white British donor set with more females was recruited, and clonal diversity was possibly underestimated. At baseline, seropositivity was found in only a handful of AZD1222 recipients.

TCRdb's copy holds only in-frame clones and misses some; the assay was immunoSEQ multiplex PCR. The sample comprises about 140,000 clones, about 94% of which are singletons, and approximately 4% rests with the top ten. The CDR3 is made up of 14 amino acids. CDR1 is SGHTA and CDR2 is FQGNSA in the germline V gene. The V end was cut by 6 bases, the J end by 2 bases, with 12 bases between. The clonotype was recovered from an adult who received the AZD1222 COVID-19 vaccine. This rearrangement joins TRBV7-2 to TRBJ2-3; D may match TRBD1 or TRBD2 (6 bases each). Specimen: peripheral blood, collected 28 days after the second AZD1222 dose. This chain's CDR3 is CASREGGSTDTQYF. In DNA, the CDR3 is TGTGCCAGCAGAGAGGGGGGTTCCACAGATACGCAGTATTTT.